The clone carrying this T cell receptor beta chain showed up just once. Its antigen is not known. The data were taken from a study of cytomegalovirus exposure and HLA in healthy donors. Study-wide context: There were 65 million to 85 million unique TCRs (from HLA-typed donors) in an early data release. There were approximately 400 genotyped donors. Of these, 75% to 85% fell in the genetic ancestry cluster associated with self-reported Caucasian donors.

Points from the study as a whole: No immune exposure information besides CMV serostatus was available.

60 Vbeta and 13 Jbeta primers were used in PCR. Some clones are missing from TCRdb's copy, which holds only in-frame ones; the method was immunoSEQ multiplex PCR. The data show around 150,000 clones, approximately 76% seen once. The V segment lost 5 bases and the J segment 0 bases; nucleotides outside the gene matches: 7. The CDR3 length is 16 residues. Germline V gives CDR1 PRHDT, CDR2 FYEKMQ (reference sequence). The V call is TRBV13, the J call TRBJ1-3; 7 nucleotides agree with TRBD1. The specimen was PBMCs. The clonotype comes from a man aged 55-75 years in good health and CMV-seronegative. CDR3 nucleotides: TGTGCCAGCAGCCGGGACAGTTCTTTCTCTGGAAACACCATATATTTT. Protein: CASSRDSSFSGNTIYF.